The 21 T cell receptor beta chains below come from one sample, sequenced in a study of T cell repertoires in cytomegalovirus infection. TCRdb re-called the reads through MiXCR, storing one row per CDR3 protein. This table has some 390,000 distinct CDR3 sequences, 15% to 20% appearing once. The material sequenced was PBMCs. The receptors were sampled from a human donor in good health (CMV status not recorded). Some clones in this sample may be carry-over from other donors' samples.

This clonotype has just a few counts. The V gene is TRBV10-3, the J gene TRBJ2-5, with 7 bases fitting TRBD2. The CDR3 is made up of 15 amino acids. The V and J ends lost 3 bases and 5 bases, in that order; junction bases with no gene match: 9. Germline values: CDR1 ENHRY, CDR2 SYGVKD. CDR3 sequence reads: CAISDPRGSVETQYF. As DNA, the CDR3 is TGTGCCATCAGTGATCCGCGGGGGTCGGTGGAGACCCAGTACTTC.

This clonotype was seen repeatedly, ten times or more. This rearrangement joins TRBV7-2 to TRBJ2-3, with 8 bases lining up with TRBD1. The germline V gene has CDR1 SGHTA and CDR2 FQGNSA. The junction had 8 bases not matched to a gene; V was cut back by 4 bases and J by 2 bases. This CDR3 region has 16 residues. CDR3 protein: CASSSTGGLYTDTQYF. The CDR3, as DNA: TGTGCCAGCAGCTCAACAGGGGGACTCTACACAGATACGCAGTATTTT.

This clonotype was seen only a few times. The chain carries TRBV6-2 or TRBV6-3 and TRBJ2-3, with D unclear. CDR3 size: 14 residues. The ends were cut back, 0 bases at V and 6 bases at J, with 10 bases in the middle. Germline CDR1 and CDR2: MNHEY and SVGEGT. For the CDR3, the DNA is TGTGCCAGCAGTTACTCGCACTCCGGGGATACGCAGTATTTT. It translates to CASSYSHSGDTQYF.

CDR3: CSASGRVGIAGNNEQFF. For the CDR3, the DNA is TGCAGTGCTAGTGGGCGGGTTGGGATAGCGGGAAACAATGAGCAGTTCTTC. The chain employs TRBV20-1 and TRBJ2-1; 8 nucleotides line up with TRBD2. Trimming cost V 3 bases and J 5 bases; bases outside gene matches: 15. Germline V gene data show CDR1 as DFQATT and CDR2 as SNEGSKA (reference sequence). The CDR3 runs to 17 residues.

At least ten counts were recorded for this clonotype. This sequence joins TRBV7-2 and TRBJ1-2; tentatively, D is TRBD1 (6 bases). CDR3 length: 15 residues. In germline, CDR1 is SGHTA, CDR2 FQGNSA. V was trimmed by 5 bases and J by 6 bases, leaving 19 bases between them. The CDR3 reads CASSSTRQATDGYTF. CDR3 nucleotide sequence: TGTGCCAGCAGCAGCACGAGACAGGCGACGGATGGCTACACCTTC. Combining the CDR3 with reference TRBV7-2 and TRBJ1-2 gives the whole variable domain GAGVSQSPSNKVTEKGKDVELRCDPISGHTALYWYRQSLGQGLEFLIYFQGNSAPDKSGLPSDRFSAERTGGSVSTLTIQRTQQEDSAVYLCASSSTRQATDGYTFGSGTRLTVV.

The rearrangement uses TRBV29-1 and TRBJ2-1; 10 nucleotides line up with TRBD2. The trim removed 7 bases at V and 8 bases at J, leaving 14 bases unmatched. The germline gives CDR1 SQVTM, CDR2 ANQGSEA. The CDR3 is 15 amino acids. The CDR3 region has the DNA TGCAGCGCGGATAAGGTCCTAGCGGGAGTCGATGAGCAGTTCTTC. This codes for CSADKVLAGVDEQFF.

This clonotype has only a few counts. The chain has TRBV6-2 or TRBV6-3 and TRBJ2-7; D unresolved. Trimming pared 6 bases from V and 3 bases from J, leaving 18 bases between. The CDR3 spans 15 residues. Germline CDR1 is MNHEY and CDR2 is SVGEGT. CDR3 nucleotides: TGTGCCAGCAGCCTAGAGGTAGGACGTGACTACGAGCAGTACTTC. Protein: CASSLEVGRDYEQYF.

This clonotype was recorded at least ten times. The J gene is TRBJ1-1, the V gene TRBV25-1; 7 bases fit TRBD1. Germline CDR1 reads MGHDK; CDR2 reads SYGVNS. V lost 3 bases, J lost 1 base, and 5 bases stayed unmatched. This CDR3 is 15 amino acids long. CDR3 bases: TGTGCCAGCAGTGATCCCTCAGGGGGGAACACTGAAGCTTTCTTT. Its protein is CASSDPSGGNTEAFF.

This clonotype came up a few times. This chain uses TRBV20-1 with TRBJ2-3; 9 positions agree with TRBD2. The ends lost 3 bases at V and 2 bases at J; junction bases unmatched: 12. Germline-derived CDR1 and CDR2 are DFQATT and SNEGSKA (reference sequence). CDR3 length equals 17 residues. CDR3 sequence (DNA): TGCAGTGCTAGTCATGCGGGGGGGCCCCTGGACACAGATACGCAGTATTTT. It encodes CSASHAGGPLDTDTQYF.

The chain carries TRBV6-6 and TRBJ1-1, with 7 positions matching TRBD1. CDR3 length: 13 amino acids. J gave up 1 base and V 7 bases, and 3 bases lay outside the gene matches. CDR1 MNHNY and CDR2 SVGAGI come from the germline V gene (reference sequence). The CDR3 protein is CASTRDRNTEAFF. CDR3 sequence (DNA): TGTGCCAGCACCCGGGACAGGAACACTGAAGCTTTCTTT.

In this sample, this clonotype turned up many times. The chain links TRBV7-2 to TRBJ2-2, with D possibly being TRBD1 or TRBD2 (5 bases each). With 3 bases removed from V and 5 bases from J, the gap between germline ends came to 10 bases. This CDR3 is built from 14 residues. CDR1 and CDR2 (germline): SGHTA, FQGNSA. The CDR3 bases are TGTGCCAGCAGCTTCGGGGCCGATACCGGGGAGCTGTTTTTT. This gives the protein CASSFGADTGELFF.

This clonotype was observed at least ten times. The chain employs TRBV12-3 or TRBV12-4 and TRBJ2-2; TRBD1 aligns across 7 bases. Losses at the gene ends were 3 bases for V and 5 bases for J; bases not matched to a gene: 9. This CDR3 is 16 amino acids long. The CDR3 sequence is CASSFQATGPTGELFF. CDR3 DNA sequence: TGTGCCAGCAGTTTCCAAGCGACAGGGCCGACCGGGGAGCTGTTTTTT.

This clonotype was seen repeatedly, ten times or more. The V gene is TRBV7-2, the J gene TRBJ2-7; 8 bases are a match to TRBD1. The CDR3 is 17 residues long. Germline CDR1 reads SGHTA; CDR2 reads FQGNSA. The V and J ends lost 5 bases and 4 bases, in that order; junction bases with no gene match: 16. CDR3 DNA sequence: TGTGCCAGCAGCCGATCAAGACGACAGGGGAATTTGTACGAGCAGTACTTC. Translating gives CASSRSRRQGNLYEQYF.

This clonotype was counted between two and nine times. The chain joins TRBV28 to TRBJ1-2; D is unresolved. V lost 2 bases and J lost 8, with 12 bases in between. The CDR3 is 13 amino acids. The germline CDR1 and CDR2 sequences are MDHEN and SYDVKM. Here the CDR3 reads CASSLPVFRGYTF. The DNA for the CDR3 is TGTGCCAGCAGTTTACCCGTTTTTAGAGGCTACACCTTC.

The rearrangement uses TRBV4-3 and TRBJ2-3; 7 positions match TRBD2. The V gene's germline CDR1 is LGHNA and CDR2 YSLEER. V lost 1 base and J lost 4; bases outside the gene matches: 5. The CDR3 is made up of 15 amino acids. The CDR3 DNA follows: TGCGCCAGCAGCCAAGGACTAGCAGCCCCAGATACGCAGTATTTT. This encodes CASSQGLAAPDTQYF.

The sample holds a few counts of this clonotype. CDR3 region: CASSPQVTSGGYEQYF. DNA for the CDR3: TGTGCCAGCAGCCCTCAGGTTACTAGCGGGGGCTACGAGCAGTACTTC. The chain uses TRBV7-2 and TRBJ2-7; 11 nucleotides match TRBD2. Germline V lookup: CDR1 SGHTA, CDR2 FQGNSA. The length of the CDR3 is 16 residues. The V and J ends lost 5 bases and 3 bases, in that order; junction bases with no gene match: 9.

This clonotype occurred a few times. The rearrangement joins TRBV7-9 to TRBJ1-5, with TRBD1 identical over 10 bases. CDR1 is SEHNR, CDR2 FQNEAQ, per germline (reference sequence). The V segment lost 4 bases and the J segment 8 bases; nucleotides outside the gene matches: 5. The CDR3 runs to 14 residues. The CDR3 loop reads CASSWDRGFEPQHF. The CDR3 DNA sequence: TGTGCCAGCAGCTGGGACAGGGGATTCGAGCCCCAGCATTTT.

This clonotype has a handful of counts. The chain carries TRBV2 and TRBJ2-2; D may be TRBD1 (5 bases). The CDR3 spans 14 residues. Trimming cost V 7 bases and J 4 bases, with 13 bases left between them. The germline V gene encodes CDR1 SNHLY and CDR2 FYNNEI. DNA for the CDR3: TGTGCCAGCAAAAGGGGCCTGGGCACCGGGGAGCTGTTTTTT. Translated, it gives CASKRGLGTGELFF.

The chain is built from TRBV19 and TRBJ1-5; unclear D gene. Germline loops: CDR1 LNHDA, CDR2 SQIVND (reference sequence). The V end lost 4 bases, the J end lost 6 bases, and 16 bases lay between the germline ends. This CDR3 has 15 amino acids. CDR3 in DNA: TGTGCCAGTAGTAGAGGGTTACTCCCAGGTCAGCCCCAGCATTTT. Protein sequence: CASSRGLLPGQPQHF.

V and J are TRBV6-6 and TRBJ2-5; 10 bases match TRBD1. CDR1 and CDR2 (germline): MNHNY, SVGAGI (reference sequence). This CDR3 spans 16 amino acids. J gave up 3 bases and V 6 bases, and 10 bases lay outside the gene matches. CDR3 region: CASSQTHGTGEETQYF. CDR3 DNA: TGTGCCAGCAGCCAAACACACGGGACAGGGGAAGAGACCCAGTACTTC.

At least ten counts were recorded for this clonotype. V is TRBV7-2 and J is TRBJ2-7, with D perhaps TRBD1 (6 bases). V was trimmed by 5 bases and J by 5 bases, leaving 16 bases between them. This CDR3 spans 14 amino acids. Germline CDR1 and CDR2: SGHTA and FQGNSA. DNA for the CDR3: TGTGCCAGCAGCCCCTCTACAGGGCTCAACGAGCAGTACTTC. It yields the protein CASSPSTGLNEQYF.